This entry lists 8 T cell receptor beta chains sequenced from one sample in a study of regulatory T cells in long-lasting Graves disease. The time point was: newly diagnosed GD, antithyroid drugs for less than 3 months. PBMC-derived RNA was used for the TCR library. iRepertoire HTBI primers and Arm-PCR of CDR3 regions built TCR beta libraries. TCRdb recomputed calls from the multiplex PCR reads with MiXCR, one row per CDR3 protein. Found here are 550,000 to 600,000 distinct CDR3 sequences, roughly a sixth of them singletons; the top ten hold 12%. A further study also used this sample, focusing on T cells in Graves' hyperthyroidism and ophthalmopathy.

The material was peripheral blood mononuclear cells (PBMCs), obtained at new diagnosis, from a patient treated with antithyroid drugs. These receptors originate from a man aged 18 to 35 with Graves disease.

There are many counts of this clonotype. This chain connects TRBV6-1 to TRBJ1-1; D is unclear. The germline CDR1 and CDR2 sequences are MNHNS and SASEGT. The CDR3 runs 11 residues. Trimming shortened V by 6 bases and J by 3 bases, and 5 bases separated the two germline ends. CDR3 nucleotide sequence: TGTGCCAGCAGCGCGGACACTGAAGCTTTCTTT. Its translation: CASSADTEAFF.

This clonotype has ten or more counts. CDR3 loop: CASSLGQGYTF. CDR3 DNA: TGTGCCAGCAGTTTGGGTCAGGGCTACACCTTC. This rearrangement joins TRBV7-8 to TRBJ1-2; no definite D call. The ends were cut back, 6 bases at V and 8 bases at J, with 10 bases in the middle. The CDR3 spans 11 residues. The germline CDR1 and CDR2 sequences are SGHVS and FQNEAQ.

The J gene is TRBJ1-2, the V gene TRBV20-1; maybe TRBD1 (5 bases). The CDR3 extends over 12 amino acids. Germline CDR1 DFQATT, CDR2 SNEGSKA (reference sequence). In nucleotides, the CDR3 is TGCAGCCTGGGGCAGGGAGCAGATGGCTACACCTTC. As protein: CSLGQGADGYTF.

This clonotype was detected many times. The chain uses TRBV30 and TRBJ2-7, with D unresolved. V was shortened by 3 bases and J by 4 bases, with 13 bases between the two germline ends. Germline CDR1 GTSNPN, CDR2 SVGIG (reference sequence). CDR3 size: 13 residues. The CDR3 loop is CAWRGPGWYEQYF. Written as DNA, the CDR3 is TGTGCCTGGAGAGGTCCGGGTTGGTACGAGCAGTACTTC.

Many counts were recorded for this clonotype. The chain links TRBV28 to TRBJ1-2; tentative D call: TRBD1 (6 bases). CDR3 size: 12 residues. V was cut by 7 bases and J by 8 bases, with 14 bases left in between. Germline CDR1 and CDR2: MDHEN and SYDVKM. The CDR3 nucleotides are TGTGCCAGCAATATACAGGGAGACGGCTACACCTTC. This sequence encodes CASNIQGDGYTF.

The V gene is TRBV29-1, the J gene TRBJ2-7; possible D gene TRBD1, 6 bases. The CDR3 spans 12 residues. Germline CDR1 is SQVTM and CDR2 is ANQGSEA. With 7 bases removed from V and 2 bases from J, the gap between germline ends came to 12 bases. The CDR3 here is CSGGHSTYEQYF. CDR3 nucleotides: TGCAGCGGGGGACATAGCACCTACGAGCAGTACTTC.

This clonotype has more than one count but fewer than ten. The chain has TRBV5-1 and TRBJ2-3; 7 bases match TRBD1. The ends lost 4 bases at V and 1 base at J; junction bases unmatched: 6. CDR1 and CDR2 from the germline V gene are SGHRS and YFSETQ. The CDR3 runs 15 residues. CDR3 in DNA: TGCGCCAGCAGCCCCCAAGGACAGGGCACAGATACGCAGTATTTT. It codes for CASSPQGQGTDTQYF.

The genes are TRBV6-1 and TRBJ2-4, with 8 bases lining up with TRBD1. There are 11 residues in the CDR3. CDR1 MNHNS and CDR2 SASEGT come from the germline V gene. Trimming at V came to 5 bases and at J to 16 bases, leaving 7 bases not matched to a gene. CDR3 DNA sequence: TGTGCCAGCAGTAGACAGGGGTCGGTCTACTTC. It encodes CASSRQGSVYF.